The source of this TCR beta chain is a study of blood T cell repertoires in COVID-19. Study in general: Samples of COVID-19 (acute and convalescent) were obtained from the United States, Italy and Spain. PBMCs, B-cell-depleted T cells, or T cells were the source of the cDNA or gDNA that made up the material.

Authors' processing steps: Amplifying reference gene primers gave estimates of nucleated cell counts. The repertoire was sequenced with immunoSEQ multiplex PCR; TCRdb's copy has only in-frame clones and lacks some. The DNA gave D and trimming, while V, J and clone size come from that table. The table has more than 50,000 clones, around 70% seen once. The V segment lost 0 bases and the J segment 4 bases; nucleotides outside the gene matches: 7. Germline-derived CDR1 and CDR2 are LGHNA and YNFKEQ. The CDR3 covers 16 residues. The sample was peripheral blood. This chain connects TRBV4-2 to TRBJ2-5; TRBD2 matches 8 bases. The source is a woman in her 70s with acute or convalescent COVID-19. CDR3 region: CASSQDPLGGGETQYF. CDR3 sequence (DNA): TGTGCCAGCAGCCAAGACCCTCTCGGGGGGGGAGAGACCCAGTACTTC.